This TCR beta chain stems from a study of CD8 T cells in Susac syndrome. It was with random hexamers that 0.5 to 1 ug RNA was reverse transcribed. TCRdb reprocessed the immunoSEQ multiplex PCR reads with MiXCR, giving one entry per CDR3 protein. The sample has more than 250,000 distinct CDR3 sequences; around 90% are singletons. V dropped 4 bases and J dropped 8 bases, with 17 bases sitting between them. The CDR3 spans 14 residues. Looked up from germline, CDR1 is SGHVS and CDR2 is FQNEAQ. This receptor was obtained from a human donor with multiple sclerosis. This sequence joins TRBV7-8 and TRBJ1-2, with D possibly being TRBD1 (6 bases). What was sequenced was CD4+ T cells from PBMCs. CDR3 DNA: TGTGCCAGCAGCTCCCGAGGGGGAACGGAAGGCTACACCTTC. It is translated as CASSSRGGTEGYTF.